This TCR beta chain appears in the sequencing data of a study of cytomegalovirus exposure and HLA in healthy donors. Study observations and caveats: Cytomegalovirus association was listed for 164 TCR beta chains.

Using immunoSEQ multiplex PCR, the repertoire was profiled, and TCRdb retains in-frame clones only, with some absent. Of 150,000 or so clones listed, approximately 86% were seen once; the top ten hold 2% to 2.5%. Turning to this clone: What it recognizes is unknown.

Germline CDR1 SNHLY, CDR2 FYNNEI. This CDR3 is built from 16 residues. V lost 6 bases to trimming and J lost 0 bases; unmatched junction nucleotides: 10. The TCR comes from a human donor in good health. The material sequenced was PBMCs. The chain employs TRBV2 and TRBJ2-7, with 8 bases aligning to TRBD1. DNA for the CDR3: TGTGCCAGCAGGCAGGGGGCGCTTCTAAGCTCCTACGAGCAGTACTTC. It translates to CASRQGALLSSYEQYF.